This T cell receptor beta chain was identified in a study of T cells in Graves' hyperthyroidism and ophthalmopathy. Whole-study findings and limits: The model predicted ophthalmopathy a median around six months before onset.

RNA transcripts yielded amplified TCR beta CDR3 regions. TCR CDR3 regions were first amplified by RT-PCR with HTBI primers. TCRdb re-called the multiplex PCR reads through MiXCR, storing one row per CDR3 protein. The table includes 660,000 or so distinct CDR3 sequences, around 20% detected once. Comments on this clonotype: The antigen remains unidentified.

The V and J ends lost 4 bases and 9 bases respectively, with 7 bases between them. CDR1 and CDR2 from the germline V gene are WSHSY and SAAADI. The CDR3 runs to 11 residues. PBMCs were sourced from roughly 9.1 ml fresh peripheral blood. V gene TRBV10-2 combines with J gene TRBJ2-1; D gene uncertain. The TCR was taken from a man aged 30 to 45 with Graves' ophthalmopathy. The sample comprised blood. The CDR3: CASSGLLEQFF. The DNA of the CDR3 is TGCGCCAGCAGTGGACTTCTTGAGCAGTTCTTC.